This is a list of T cell receptor beta chains from one sample in a study of shared clonotypes between healthy human individuals. Using immunoSEQ multiplex PCR, the repertoire was profiled, and TCRdb retains in-frame clones only, with some absent. The table records more than 2 million clones, 85% to 95% of them present only once. Sample: naive CD8+ T cells sorted from blood. The source of these receptors is a man aged 18 to 29 in good health. Both conserved end residues are part of each CDR3. A D gene is named only where the DNA matches it firmly. A row's size may be missing; if present it is once, few, many or a size class.

>.|.|TRBV5-6|TRBJ1-1
CASSLGGTLNTEAFF
TGTGCCAGCAGCTTGGGGGGGACCCTGAACACTGAAGCTTTCTTT
>.|.|TRBV4-3|TRBJ2-7
CASSERRLYYEQYF
TGCGCCAGCAGCGAACGGAGGCTTTACTACGAGCAGTACTTC
>.|TRBD2|TRBV7-6|TRBJ2-1
CASSFFGGSSYNEQFF
TGTGCCAGCAGCTTTTTCGGCGGGAGCTCCTACAATGAGCAGTTCTTC
>.|.|TRBV4-3|TRBJ1-2
CASSQSEGSLYGYTF
TGCGCCAGCAGCCAATCAGAGGGGTCCCTGTATGGCTACACCTTC
>.|TRBD1|TRBV7-9|TRBJ2-7
CASSYQTGSFYEQYF
TGTGCCAGCAGCTATCAGACAGGGAGTTTCTACGAGCAGTACTTC
>once|.|TRBV15|TRBJ2-7
CATSKDIYEQYF
TGTGCCACCAGCAAAGACATCTACGAGCAGTACTTC
>.|.|TRBV10-2|TRBJ2-7
CASSAYGGTYEQYF
TGCGCCAGCAGCGCCTATGGAGGGACTTACGAGCAGTACTTC
>.|.|TRBV19|TRBJ1-5
CASSINRDSNQPQHF
TGTGCCAGTAGTATAAATCGAGATAGCAATCAGCCCCAGCATTTT
>.|TRBD1|TRBV7-6|TRBJ1-1
CASSFRQGADTEAFF
TGTGCCAGCAGCTTCCGACAGGGGGCTGATACTGAAGCTTTCTTT
>.|.|TRBV19|TRBJ2-7
CASSMAASSYEQYF
TGTGCCAGTAGTATGGCGGCGAGCTCCTACGAGCAGTACTTC
>.|.|TRBV4-1|TRBJ2-7
CASSQEVVGEQYF
TGCGCCAGCAGCCAGGAAGTTGTCGGCGAGCAGTACTTC
>.|TRBD1|TRBV10-1|TRBJ2-7
CASSQYGTGLREQYF
TGCGCCAGCAGCCAATACGGGACAGGGCTGCGGGAGCAGTACTTC
>.|.|TRBV7-8|TRBJ1-6
CASSPQSNGGDYNSPLHF
TGTGCCAGCAGCCCCCAAAGCAACGGGGGCGATTATAATTCACCCCTCCACTTT
>once|TRBD1|TRBV6-5|TRBJ1-2
CASSDRDPTYGYTF
TGTGCCAGCAGTGACAGGGACCCTACCTATGGCTACACCTTC
>.|.|TRBV18|TRBJ1-1
CASSPPGAEPRDTEAFF
TGTGCCAGCTCACCACCGGGGGCGGAACCAAGGGACACTGAAGCTTTCTTT
>.|.|TRBV5-4|TRBJ2-1
CASSSETSLHEQFF
TGTGCCAGCAGCTCAGAGACCTCCCTACATGAGCAGTTCTTC